This is a list of T cell receptor beta chains from one sample in a study of molecular identifiers for immune sequencing clone quantification. One entry per CDR3 protein, called by TCRdb with MiXCR from the PCR reads. The sample has more than 300,000 distinct CDR3 sequences, 20% to 25% seen once. Sequenced: naive CD8+ T cells from blood, with Jurkat cell RNA spiked in. The receptors were gathered from a human donor in good health. Some libraries in this study had Jurkat cell RNA spiked in. Each CDR3 is given with its conserved first and last residue. The D gene is left open where the match is weak. Rows give clone size only sometimes, using once, few, many, or a class for an expanded clone.

d_call	v_call	clone_size	j_call	cdr3_nt	cdr3_aa
.	TRBV7-9	many	TRBJ2-3	TGTGCCAGCAGCCAACCGAACTCAAGGGGAGATACGCAGTATTTT	CASSQPNSRGDTQYF
.	TRBV9	many	TRBJ2-3	TGTGCCAGCAGCGTAGACGGGGATACCACAGATACGCAGTATTTT	CASSVDGDTTDTQYF
.	TRBV20-1	.	TRBJ1-4	TGCAGTGTTATAATGAGAGGGGGTCTATTCCTTAATGAAAAACTGTTTTTT	CSVIMRGGLFLNEKLFF
TRBD2	TRBV4-2	.	TRBJ2-5	TGTGCCAGCAGCCCAAAGACTAGCGGCCAAGAGACCCAGTACTTC	CASSPKTSGQETQYF
.	TRBV3-1	few	TRBJ2-7	TGTGCCAGCAGCCCCATAAGGACAGCCTACGAGCAGTACTTC	CASSPIRTAYEQYF
.	TRBV6-5	many	TRBJ2-7	TGTGCCAGCAGTCCCTTTAGGGACTCCTACGAGCAGTACTTC	CASSPFRDSYEQYF
.	TRBV27	few	TRBJ2-3	TGTGCCAGCAGTTTCTACACTAGCACAGATACGCAGTATTTT	CASSFYTSTDTQYF
.	TRBV4-1	many	TRBJ2-7	TGCGCCAGCAGCCAAGATTCCGAGCGGAACTTTTTCGAGCAGTACTTC	CASSQDSERNFFEQYF
.	TRBV12-3/TRBV12-4	few	TRBJ2-2	TGTGCCAGCAACTTACTAGGACCGACCGGGGAGCTGTTTTTT	CASNLLGPTGELFF
.	TRBV19	few	TRBJ2-3	TGTGCCAGCCGAAAGGGGGAGACTAGCACAGATACGCAGTATTTT	CASRKGETSTDTQYF
TRBD2	TRBV25-1	.	TRBJ2-1	TGTGCCAGCAGTATCAGCGGGGGGGCGGTTGAGCAGTTCTTC	CASSISGGAVEQFF
TRBD2	TRBV6-5	.	TRBJ2-2	TGTGCCAGCGAAGCGGGAGGGAACCCCGGGGAGCTGTTTTTT	CASEAGGNPGELFF
TRBD1	TRBV30	many	TRBJ2-7	TGTGCCTGGAGTACCAGGGGGCTCGGGTTAAGAGAGCAGTACTTC	CAWSTRGLGLREQYF